Presented here are 28 T cell receptor beta chains from one specimen sequenced in a study of blood T cell repertoires in COVID-19. The repertoire was sequenced with immunoSEQ multiplex PCR; TCRdb's copy has only in-frame clones and lacks some. The table includes approximately 470,000 clones, around 90% detected once. The specimen sequenced was PBMCs or T cells enriched from blood (not recorded which). The receptors stem from a woman under 30 who had recovered from COVID-19.

V and J are TRBV7-2 and TRBJ1-1, with a weak D call TRBD1 (5 bases). The germline V and J ends were trimmed by 3 bases and 7 bases, with 15 bases remaining between them. Per the germline V gene, CDR1 is SGHTA and CDR2 is FQGNSA. The CDR3 consists of 14 residues. The CDR3 DNA reads TGTGCCAGCAGCTTGGACCGACAGCACCTTGAAGCTTTCTTT. Amino acids: CASSLDRQHLEAFF.

The V and J genes are TRBV2 and TRBJ1-2, with a possible D match to TRBD1 (5 bases). With 1 base removed from V and 0 bases from J, the gap between germline ends came to 12 bases. This CDR3 comprises 16 residues. The germline CDR1 and CDR2 sequences are SNHLY and FYNNEI. Here the CDR3 reads CASSEDRQLSNYGYTF. CDR3 in DNA: TGTGCCAGCAGTGAAGATAGACAGCTTTCTAACTATGGCTACACCTTC.

The rearrangement uses TRBV5-6 and TRBJ2-1; 13 bases fit TRBD2. Germline CDR1 reads SGHDT; CDR2 reads YYEEEE. Losses at the gene ends were 2 bases for V and 3 bases for J; bases not matched to a gene: 8. The length of the CDR3 is 18 residues. The CDR3 here is CASSLWTSGGPSYNEQFF. The CDR3 DNA is TGTGCCAGCAGCTTATGGACTAGCGGGGGCCCCAGCTACAATGAGCAGTTCTTC.

The rearrangement uses TRBV10-1 and TRBJ2-7; D remains unclear. CDR3 size: 13 residues. Deletions cut 4 bases from V and 1 base from J, with 8 bases between. From germline, CDR1 is WNHNN and CDR2 SYGVQD (reference sequence). The CDR3: CASSAAGSYEQYF. The DNA for the CDR3 is TGCGCCAGCAGTGCGGCCGGGTCCTACGAGCAGTACTTC.

The J gene is TRBJ1-4, the V gene TRBV5-1, with 7 bases lining up with TRBD1. Germline CDR1 reads SGHRS; CDR2 reads YFSETQ. This CDR3 is built from 14 residues. With 0 bases clipped from V and 8 bases from J, the junction kept 4 bases outside the gene matches. The DNA for the CDR3 is TGCGCCAGCAGCTTGGCCTTGGACAGGGAAAAACTGTTTTTT. It encodes CASSLALDREKLFF.

The chain links TRBV10-1 to TRBJ1-6, with 11 bases fitting TRBD1. There are 14 residues in the CDR3. The V segment lost 5 bases and the J segment 10 bases; nucleotides outside the gene matches: 4. Germline CDR1 reads WNHNN; CDR2 reads SYGVQD (reference sequence). CDR3 nucleotide sequence: TGCGCCAGCAGTCCCGGGACAGGGGGGTCACCCCTCCACTTT. It specifies CASSPGTGGSPLHF.

This clone was observed a single time. This chain uses TRBV3-1 (or the pseudogene TRBV3-2) with TRBJ2-4; 10 nucleotides match TRBD2. This CDR3 is 13 amino acids long. Unmatched junction bases numbered 3, after V lost 5 bases and J lost 8 bases. Germline values: CDR1 LGHDT, CDR2 YNNKEL (reference sequence). The DNA of the CDR3 is TGTGCCAGCAGCACTAGCGGGGAGGACATTCAGTACTTC. Amino acid sequence: CASSTSGEDIQYF.

J is TRBJ1-2 and V is TRBV10-3; possible D gene TRBD1, 6 bases. Germline V lookup: CDR1 ENHRY, CDR2 SYGVKD. V lost 3 bases to trimming and J lost 2 bases, with 10 bases between them. The length of the CDR3 is 14 residues. DNA of the CDR3: TGTGCCATCAGTGATAAGACAGGAAACTATGGCTACACCTTC. The encoded protein is CAISDKTGNYGYTF.

V is TRBV30 and J is TRBJ1-4; D possibly corresponds to TRBD1 (6 bases). Germline CDR1 GTSNPN, CDR2 SVGIG (reference sequence). This CDR3 has 15 amino acids. Trimming cost V 5 bases and J 0 bases, with 13 bases left between them. The CDR3 sequence: CAWGSRTATNEKLFF. The CDR3 DNA reads TGTGCCTGGGGGTCCCGGACAGCAACTAATGAAAAACTGTTTTTT. Variable domain in full (rest from reference TRBV30 and TRBJ1-4): SQTIHQWPATLVQPVGSPLSLECTVEGTSNPNLYWYRQAAGRGLQLLFYSVGIGQISSEVPQNLSASRPQDRQFILSSKKLLLSDSGFYLCAWGSRTATNEKLFFGSGTQLSVL.

The rearrangement uses TRBV5-4 and TRBJ1-1; TRBD1 matches at 9 bases. The CDR3 is 15 amino acids. Germline lookup yields CDR1 SGHNT and CDR2 YYREEE (reference sequence). Unmatched junction bases numbered 6, after V lost 3 bases and J lost 3 bases. CDR3 loop: CASSSGGTGYTEAFF. The CDR3 coding sequence is TGTGCCAGCAGCTCCGGTGGGACAGGGTACACTGAAGCTTTCTTT.

The rearrangement joins TRBV5-1 to TRBJ2-1; weak D call: TRBD1 (6 bases). The germline V gene encodes CDR1 SGHRS and CDR2 YFSETQ. The V and J ends lost 6 bases and 2 bases respectively, with 15 bases between them. This CDR3 spans 15 amino acids. This CDR3 reads CASTTTGSAYNEQFF. In nucleotides, the CDR3 is TGCGCCAGCACCACCACAGGGTCGGCCTACAATGAGCAGTTCTTC.

This chain connects TRBV7-2 to TRBJ2-1; the D gene is possibly TRBD1 (5 bases). Trimming took off 2 bases at V and 13 bases at J, with 15 bases between the two ends. The length of the CDR3 is 13 residues. Looked up from germline, CDR1 is SGHTA and CDR2 is FQGNSA. The CDR3 DNA is TGTGCCAGCAGCTTAAGGTCTCAGGGTGGACAGTTCTTC. The encoded protein is CASSLRSQGGQFF.

The chain joins TRBV6-1 to TRBJ1-4; tentative D call: TRBD1 (6 bases). Germline V gene sequence: CDR1 MNHNS, CDR2 SASEGT. V gave up 6 bases and J gave up 4 bases, with 12 bases separating them. CDR3 length: 14 residues. Written as DNA, the CDR3 is TGTGCCAGCAGCCACACAGGGTTTAATGAAAAACTGTTTTTT. This gives the protein CASSHTGFNEKLFF.

The DNA of the CDR3 is TGTGCCAGCTCACCTAGCGGGGGGGCCTCCTACGAGCAGTACTTC. Translating gives CASSPSGGASYEQYF. The chain couples TRBV18 to TRBJ2-7, with 11 bases lining up with TRBD2. The CDR3 runs 15 residues. The V and J ends lost 3 bases and 0 bases, in that order; junction bases with no gene match: 1. Per the germline V gene, CDR1 is KGHSH and CDR2 is LQKENI.

The chain carries TRBV30 and TRBJ2-6, with a tentative D call TRBD1 (6 bases). The CDR3 totals 16 residues. Trimming stripped 5 bases from V and 2 bases from J, with 16 bases between. Germline-derived CDR1 and CDR2 are GTSNPN and SVGIG (reference sequence). In DNA, the CDR3 is TGTGCCTGGGCACGGATCTACAGGGCTGGGGCCAACGTCCTGACTTTC. Protein product: CAWARIYRAGANVLTF.

V and J are TRBV7-2 and TRBJ1-3; possibly TRBD1 for D (5 bases). This CDR3 contains 14 residues. V was trimmed by 4 bases and J by 8 bases, leaving 15 bases between them. Germline V CDR1 and CDR2: SGHTA, FQGNSA. The CDR3 DNA reads as TGTGCCAGCAGCTCGAGGGGCCAGCGGGACACCATATATTTT. Protein: CASSSRGQRDTIYF.

This rearrangement joins TRBV28 to TRBJ1-1; 7 positions match TRBD1. V lost 6 bases and J lost 5; bases outside the gene matches: 12. This CDR3 region has 15 residues. In germline, CDR1 is MDHEN, CDR2 SYDVKM. The CDR3 nucleotides are TGTGCCAGCAGCCCCCGGTCGACAGGGCGGACTGAAGCTTTCTTT. This codes for CASSPRSTGRTEAFF.

The chain carries TRBV5-4 and TRBJ1-6; TRBD1 matches at 11 bases. CDR3 length equals 16 residues. Germline V gene lookup returns CDR1 SGHNT and CDR2 YYREEE (reference sequence). J lost 7 bases, V lost 5 bases, and 8 bases had no gene match. DNA of the CDR3: TGTGCCAGCAGTCAGGACAGGGGGCTACGAAATTCACCCCTCCACTTT. It codes for CASSQDRGLRNSPLHF.

The chain links TRBV19 to TRBJ1-1; no reliable D call. The ends were cut back, 7 bases at V and 1 base at J, with 10 bases in the middle. Germline V gene data show CDR1 as LNHDA and CDR2 as SQIVND (reference sequence). The CDR3 length is 13 residues. CDR3 loop: CASMREQNTEAFF. The CDR3 DNA reads as TGTGCCAGTATGAGGGAGCAGAACACTGAAGCTTTCTTT. The full variable domain, completed using reference TRBV19 and TRBJ1-1, is DGGITQSPKYLFRKEGQNVTLSCEQNLNHDAMYWYRQDPGQGLRLIYYSQIVNDFQKGDIAEGYSVSREKKESFPLTVTSAQKNPTAFYLCASMREQNTEAFFGQGTRLTVV.

This chain uses TRBV30 with TRBJ2-7; possible D gene TRBD2, 5 bases. Trimming took off 0 bases at V and 12 bases at J, with 15 bases between the two ends. The CDR3 is 12 amino acids. Looked up from germline, CDR1 is GTSNPN and CDR2 is SVGIG (reference sequence). CDR3 residues: CAWSVGSEDPYF. CDR3 DNA: TGTGCCTGGAGTGTAGGGTCGGAGGATCCGTACTTC.

CDR3 DNA sequence: TGCGCCAGCAGCTTGGGTAGTTCGTCTGGAAACACCATATATTTT. As protein: CASSLGSSSGNTIYF. The chain links TRBV5-1 to TRBJ1-3; D not certain. Trimming pared 0 bases from V and 1 base from J, leaving 8 bases between. Germline assignment: CDR1 SGHRS and CDR2 YFSETQ. CDR3 length: 15 residues.

V usage is TRBV5-6 and J usage is TRBJ2-7, with 7 bases identical to TRBD1. CDR3 length: 13 amino acids. Per germline, CDR1 SGHDT and CDR2 YYEEEE. Unmatched junction bases numbered 2, after V lost 5 bases and J lost 0 bases. The CDR3 loop is CASRRDSSYEQYF. Here the CDR3 DNA reads TGTGCCAGCAGGAGGGACAGCTCCTACGAGCAGTACTTC.

V is TRBV5-4 and J is TRBJ2-7, with 8 bases that match TRBD2. J gave up 0 bases and V 0 bases, and 2 bases lay outside the gene matches. Germline lookup yields CDR1 SGHNT and CDR2 YYREEE (reference sequence). CDR3 length equals 15 residues. This CDR3 reads CASSLESGGSYEQYF. CDR3 sequence (DNA): TGTGCCAGCAGCTTGGAAAGCGGGGGCTCCTACGAGCAGTACTTC.

The V call is TRBV6-5, the J call TRBJ1-1; TRBD1 matches at 9 bases. The CDR3 contains 14 residues. After removal of 6 bases from V and 1 base from J, the junction contained 3 bases not matched to a gene. Germline-derived CDR1 and CDR2 are MNHEY and SVGAGI. CDR3 nucleotide sequence: TGTGCCAGCAGCAGGGACAGGGAGAACACTGAAGCTTTCTTT. This codes for CASSRDRENTEAFF.

The gene calls are TRBV2 and TRBJ2-5; D is possibly TRBD1 (7 bases). The CDR3 loop spans 11 amino acids. The V gene lost 7 bases and the J gene lost 5 bases, with 8 bases spanning the gap. CDR1 is SNHLY, CDR2 FYNNEI, per germline. CDR3 residues: CASTGGETQYF. DNA of the CDR3: TGTGCCAGCACAGGGGGGGAGACCCAGTACTTC.

The J gene is TRBJ1-2, the V gene TRBV4-1, with D tentatively TRBD1 (5 bases). V dropped 2 bases and J dropped 3 bases, with 22 bases sitting between them. Germline CDR1 is MGHRA and CDR2 is YSYEKL. The CDR3 consists of 18 residues. The DNA of the CDR3 is TGCGCCAGCAGCCAACTCCTGATCCGACAGAGACTAGACTATGGCTACACCTTC. It codes for CASSQLLIRQRLDYGYTF.

The chain couples TRBV2 to TRBJ1-2; tentatively, D is TRBD1 (6 bases). Germline CDR1 and CDR2: SNHLY and FYNNEI. CDR3 length: 14 amino acids. Trimming took 5 bases from V and 4 from J, leaving 14 bases between them. In nucleotides, the CDR3 is TGTGCCAGCAGTCTCACAGGGTTTACCTATGGCTACACCTTC. Amino acids: CASSLTGFTYGYTF.

The chain joins TRBV9 to TRBJ1-6; 8 nucleotides agree with TRBD1. The V gene end was trimmed by 0 bases and the J gene end by 8 bases; junction bases not matched to a gene: 1. Germline V gene lookup returns CDR1 SGDLS and CDR2 YYNGEE. The CDR3 extends over 14 amino acids. The CDR3 bases are TGTGCCAGCAGCGTAGGACAGGGGTATTCACCCCTCCACTTT. It is translated as CASSVGQGYSPLHF. The full variable domain, with the rest looked up from reference TRBV9 and TRBJ1-6, is DSGVTQTPKHLITATGQRVTLRCSPRSGDLSVYWYQQSLDQGLQFLIQYYNGEERAKGNILERFSAQQFPDLHSELNLSSLELGDSALYFCASSVGQGYSPLHFGNGTRLTVT.